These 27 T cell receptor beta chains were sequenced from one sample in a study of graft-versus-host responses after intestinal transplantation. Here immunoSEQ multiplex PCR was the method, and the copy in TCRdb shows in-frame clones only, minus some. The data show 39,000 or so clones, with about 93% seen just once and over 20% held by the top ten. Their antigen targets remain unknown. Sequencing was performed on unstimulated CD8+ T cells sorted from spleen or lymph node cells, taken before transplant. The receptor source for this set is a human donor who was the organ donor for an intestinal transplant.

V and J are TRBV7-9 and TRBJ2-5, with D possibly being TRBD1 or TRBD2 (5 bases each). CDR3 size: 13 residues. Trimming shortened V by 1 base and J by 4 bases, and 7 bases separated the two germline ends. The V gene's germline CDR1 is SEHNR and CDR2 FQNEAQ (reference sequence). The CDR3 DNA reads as TGTGCCAGCAGCTTAGGGGGACGAGAGACCCAGTACTTC. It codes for CASSLGGRETQYF.

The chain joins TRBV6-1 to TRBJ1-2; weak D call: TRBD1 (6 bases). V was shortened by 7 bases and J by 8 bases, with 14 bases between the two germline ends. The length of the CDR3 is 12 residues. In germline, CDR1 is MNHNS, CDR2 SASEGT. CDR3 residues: CASIQGGNGYTF. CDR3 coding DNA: TGTGCCAGCATACAGGGAGGGAACGGCTACACCTTC.

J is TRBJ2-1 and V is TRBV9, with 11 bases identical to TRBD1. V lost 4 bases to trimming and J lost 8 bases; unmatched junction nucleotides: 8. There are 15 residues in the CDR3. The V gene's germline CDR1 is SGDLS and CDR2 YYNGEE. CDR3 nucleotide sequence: TGTGCCAGCAGCCAAGGACAGGGGGCGTTAGATGAGCAGTTCTTC. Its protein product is CASSQGQGALDEQFF.

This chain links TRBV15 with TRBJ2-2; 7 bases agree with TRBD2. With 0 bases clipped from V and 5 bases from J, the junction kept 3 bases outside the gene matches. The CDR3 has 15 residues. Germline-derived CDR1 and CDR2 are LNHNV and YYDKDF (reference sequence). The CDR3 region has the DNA TGTGCCACCAGCAGAGAGGCGGGAGTTACCGGGGAGCTGTTTTTT. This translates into CATSREAGVTGELFF.

The CDR3 DNA reads as TGTGCCAGTAGTAACAGGGACCGTTATGGCTACACCTTC. It yields the protein CASSNRDRYGYTF. The chain is built from TRBV19 and TRBJ1-2; the D gene is possibly TRBD1 (6 bases). V lost 4 bases, J lost 5 bases, and 11 bases lay in between. Looked up from germline, CDR1 is LNHDA and CDR2 is SQIVND (reference sequence). This CDR3 has 13 residues.

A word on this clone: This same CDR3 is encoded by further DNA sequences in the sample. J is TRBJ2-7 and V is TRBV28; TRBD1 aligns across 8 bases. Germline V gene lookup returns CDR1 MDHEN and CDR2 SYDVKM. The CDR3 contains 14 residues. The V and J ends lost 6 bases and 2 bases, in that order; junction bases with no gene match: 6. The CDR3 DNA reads TGTGCCAGCAGGACAGGGGACCTCGCCTACGAGCAGTACTTC. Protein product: CASRTGDLAYEQYF.

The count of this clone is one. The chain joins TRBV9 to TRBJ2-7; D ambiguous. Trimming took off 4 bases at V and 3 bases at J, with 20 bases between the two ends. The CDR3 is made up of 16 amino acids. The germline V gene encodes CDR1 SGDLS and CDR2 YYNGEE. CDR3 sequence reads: CASSPTGSFFDYEQYF. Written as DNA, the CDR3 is TGTGCCAGCAGCCCCACCGGGTCGTTTTTCGACTACGAGCAGTACTTC. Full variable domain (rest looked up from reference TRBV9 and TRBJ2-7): DSGVTQTPKHLITATGQRVTLRCSPRSGDLSVYWYQQSLDQGLQFLIQYYNGEERAKGNILERFSAQQFPDLHSELNLSSLELGDSALYFCASSPTGSFFDYEQYFGPGTRLTVT.

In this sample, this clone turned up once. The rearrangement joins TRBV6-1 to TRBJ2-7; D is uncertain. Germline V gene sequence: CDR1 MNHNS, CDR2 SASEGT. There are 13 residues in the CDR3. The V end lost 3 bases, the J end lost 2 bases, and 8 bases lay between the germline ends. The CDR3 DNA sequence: TGTGCCAGCAGTGAGACTGATACCTACGAGCAGTACTTC. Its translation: CASSETDTYEQYF.

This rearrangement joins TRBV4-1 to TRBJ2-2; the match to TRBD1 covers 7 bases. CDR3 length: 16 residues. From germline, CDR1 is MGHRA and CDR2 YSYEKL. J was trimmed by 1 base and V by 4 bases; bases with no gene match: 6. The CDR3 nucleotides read TGCGCCAGCAGCCTAAGGGGGCAGGGGAACACCGGGGAGCTGTTTTTT. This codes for CASSLRGQGNTGELFF.

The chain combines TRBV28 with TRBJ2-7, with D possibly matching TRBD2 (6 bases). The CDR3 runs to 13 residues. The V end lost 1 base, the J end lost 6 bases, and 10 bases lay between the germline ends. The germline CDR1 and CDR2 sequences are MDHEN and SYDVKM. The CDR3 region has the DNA TGTGCCAGCAGTTTATTGTCCGGGGGCGAGCAGTACTTC. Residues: CASSLLSGGEQYF.

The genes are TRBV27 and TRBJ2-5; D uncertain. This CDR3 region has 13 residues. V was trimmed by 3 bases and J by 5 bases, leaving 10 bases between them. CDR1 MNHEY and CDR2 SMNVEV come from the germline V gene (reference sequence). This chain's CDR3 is CASSFQSRETQYF. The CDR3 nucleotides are TGTGCCAGCAGTTTCCAGTCACGGGAGACCCAGTACTTC.

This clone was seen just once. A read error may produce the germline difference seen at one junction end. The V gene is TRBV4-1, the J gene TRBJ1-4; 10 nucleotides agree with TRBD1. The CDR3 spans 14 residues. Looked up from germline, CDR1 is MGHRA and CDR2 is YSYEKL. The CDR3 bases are TGCGCCAGCGGCCAGGGACAGGGGAATGAAAAACTGTTTTTT. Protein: CASGQGQGNEKLFF.

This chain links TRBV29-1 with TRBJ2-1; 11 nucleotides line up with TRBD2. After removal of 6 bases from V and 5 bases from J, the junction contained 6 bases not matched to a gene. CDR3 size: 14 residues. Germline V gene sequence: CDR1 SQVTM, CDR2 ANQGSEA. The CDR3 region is CSVLAGGPHNEQFF. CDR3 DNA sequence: TGCAGCGTGTTAGCGGGAGGGCCCCACAATGAGCAGTTCTTC.

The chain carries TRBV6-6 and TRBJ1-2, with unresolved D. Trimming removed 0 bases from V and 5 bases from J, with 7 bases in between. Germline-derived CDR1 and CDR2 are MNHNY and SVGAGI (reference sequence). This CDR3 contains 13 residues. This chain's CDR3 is CASSYSMGYGYTF. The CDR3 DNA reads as TGTGCCAGCAGTTACTCGATGGGGTATGGCTACACCTTC.

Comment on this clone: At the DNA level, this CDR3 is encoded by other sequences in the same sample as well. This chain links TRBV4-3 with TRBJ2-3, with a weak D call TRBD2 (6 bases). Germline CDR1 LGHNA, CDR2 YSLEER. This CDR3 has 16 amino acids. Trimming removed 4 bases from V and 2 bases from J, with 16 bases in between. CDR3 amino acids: CASSLTLASHTDTQYF. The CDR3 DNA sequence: TGCGCCAGCAGCCTCACGCTAGCGAGCCACACAGATACGCAGTATTTT.

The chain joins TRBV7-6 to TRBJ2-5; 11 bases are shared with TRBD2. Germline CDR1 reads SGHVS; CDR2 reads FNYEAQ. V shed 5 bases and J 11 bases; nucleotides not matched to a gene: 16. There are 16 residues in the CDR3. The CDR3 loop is CASSTPLAGGPGEQYF. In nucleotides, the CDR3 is TGTGCCAGCAGCACACCCTTAGCGGGAGGGCCGGGGGAGCAGTACTTC.

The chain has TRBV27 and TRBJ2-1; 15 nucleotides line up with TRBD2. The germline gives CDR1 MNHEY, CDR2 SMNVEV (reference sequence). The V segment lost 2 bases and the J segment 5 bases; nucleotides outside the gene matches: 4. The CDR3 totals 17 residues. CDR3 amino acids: CASSLLGLAGGDNEQFF. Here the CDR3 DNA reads TGTGCCAGCAGTTTACTCGGACTAGCGGGAGGGGACAATGAGCAGTTCTTC.

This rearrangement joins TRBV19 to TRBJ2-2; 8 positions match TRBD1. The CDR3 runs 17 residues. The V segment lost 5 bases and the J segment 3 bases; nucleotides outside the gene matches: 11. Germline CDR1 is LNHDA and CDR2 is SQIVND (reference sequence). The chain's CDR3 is CASSENEEQGDTGELFF. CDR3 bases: TGTGCCAGTAGTGAAAACGAGGAACAGGGGGACACCGGGGAGCTGTTTTTT. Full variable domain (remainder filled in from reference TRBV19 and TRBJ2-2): DGGITQSPKYLFRKEGQNVTLSCEQNLNHDAMYWYRQDPGQGLRLIYYSQIVNDFQKGDIAEGYSVSREKKESFPLTVTSAQKNPTAFYLCASSENEEQGDTGELFFGEGSRLTVL.

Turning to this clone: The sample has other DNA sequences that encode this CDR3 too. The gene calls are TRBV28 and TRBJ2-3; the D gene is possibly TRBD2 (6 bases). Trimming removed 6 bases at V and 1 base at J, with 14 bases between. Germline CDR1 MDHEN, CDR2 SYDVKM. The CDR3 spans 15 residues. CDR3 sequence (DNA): TGTGCCAGCAGCTTGTCTCCTAGCGGCACAGATACGCAGTATTTT. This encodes CASSLSPSGTDTQYF.

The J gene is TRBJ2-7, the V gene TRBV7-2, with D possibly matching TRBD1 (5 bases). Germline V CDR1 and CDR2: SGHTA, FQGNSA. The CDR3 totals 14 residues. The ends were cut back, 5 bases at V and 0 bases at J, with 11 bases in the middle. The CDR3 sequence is CASSPEDSSYEQYF. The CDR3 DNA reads TGTGCCAGCAGCCCCGAAGACAGCTCCTACGAGCAGTACTTC. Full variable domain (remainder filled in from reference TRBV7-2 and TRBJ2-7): GAGVSQSPSNKVTEKGKDVELRCDPISGHTALYWYRQSLGQGLEFLIYFQGNSAPDKSGLPSDRFSAERTGGSVSTLTIQRTQQEDSAVYLCASSPEDSSYEQYFGPGTRLTVT.

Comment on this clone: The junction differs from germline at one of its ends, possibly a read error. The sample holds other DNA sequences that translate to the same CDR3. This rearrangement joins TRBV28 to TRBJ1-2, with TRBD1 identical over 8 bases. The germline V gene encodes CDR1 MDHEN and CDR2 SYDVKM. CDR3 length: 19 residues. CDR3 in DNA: TGTGCCAGCAGTTTAAGCGGACAGGGAGGGGTTGGGGTGTGGTATGGCTATACCTTC. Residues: CASSLSGQGGVGVWYGYTF.

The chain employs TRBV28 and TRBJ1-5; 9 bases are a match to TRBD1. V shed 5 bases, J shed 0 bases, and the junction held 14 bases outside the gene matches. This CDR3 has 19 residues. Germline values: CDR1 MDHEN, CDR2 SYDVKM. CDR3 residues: CASSPRDRVGVDSNQPQHF. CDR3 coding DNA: TGTGCCAGCAGTCCACGGGACAGGGTAGGGGTGGATAGCAATCAGCCCCAGCATTTT.

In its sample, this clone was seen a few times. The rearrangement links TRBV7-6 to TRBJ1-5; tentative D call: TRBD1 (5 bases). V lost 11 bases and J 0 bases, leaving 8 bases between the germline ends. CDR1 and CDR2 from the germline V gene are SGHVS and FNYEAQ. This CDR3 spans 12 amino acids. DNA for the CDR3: TGTGCCTCAGGGAATAGCAATCAGCCCCAGCATTTT. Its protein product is CASGNSNQPQHF. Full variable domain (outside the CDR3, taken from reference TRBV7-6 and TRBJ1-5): GAGVSQSPRYKVTKRGQDVALRCDPISGHVSLYWYRQALGQGPEFLTYFNYEAQQDKSGLPNDRFSAERPEGSISTLTIQRTEQRDSAMYRCASGNSNQPQHFGDGTRLSIL.

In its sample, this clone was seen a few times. CDR3 amino acids: CSAPGEQYF. The CDR3, as DNA: TGCAGTGCTCCTGGAGAGCAGTACTTC. The chain carries TRBV20-1 and TRBJ2-7; D gene ambiguous. Looked up from germline, CDR1 is DFQATT and CDR2 is SNEGSKA (reference sequence). CDR3 length: 9 amino acids. With 5 bases removed from V and 7 bases from J, the gap between germline ends came to 6 bases.

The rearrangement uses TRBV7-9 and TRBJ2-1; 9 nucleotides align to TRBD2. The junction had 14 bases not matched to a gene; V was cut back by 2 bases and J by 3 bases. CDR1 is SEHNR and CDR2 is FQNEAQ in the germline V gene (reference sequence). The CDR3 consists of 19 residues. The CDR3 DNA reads TGTGCCAGCAGCTTAAAGGGACTAGCCACTGTGCCACTCTACAATGAGCAGTTCTTC. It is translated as CASSLKGLATVPLYNEQFF.

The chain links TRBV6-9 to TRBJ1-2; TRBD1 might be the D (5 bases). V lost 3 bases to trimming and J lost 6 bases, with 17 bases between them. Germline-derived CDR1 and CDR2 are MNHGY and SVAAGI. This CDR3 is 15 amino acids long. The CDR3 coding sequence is TGTGCCAGCAGTTACCAGGTTCTGGGGGATGATGGCTACACCTTC. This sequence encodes CASSYQVLGDDGYTF.

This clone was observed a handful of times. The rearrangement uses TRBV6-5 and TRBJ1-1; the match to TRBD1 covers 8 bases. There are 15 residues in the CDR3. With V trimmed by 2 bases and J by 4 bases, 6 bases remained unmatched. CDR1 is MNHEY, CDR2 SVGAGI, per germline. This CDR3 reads CASSYGQGGITEAFF. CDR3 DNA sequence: TGTGCCAGCAGTTACGGACAGGGTGGAATCACTGAAGCTTTCTTT.